Listed below are T cell receptor beta chains from one sample, sequenced in a study of blood T cell repertoires in COVID-19. Assay used: immunoSEQ multiplex PCR; TCRdb lists only in-frame clones, some missing. The data show roughly 150,000 clones, 70% to 90% seen once. The material sequenced was PBMCs or T cells enriched from blood (not recorded which). These receptors were taken from a man aged 35-49 years who had recovered from COVID-19. Each CDR3 is given with its conserved first and last residue. The D gene is left open where the match is weak. A row's size may be missing; if present it is once, few, many or a size class.

TRBJ1-4 | . | TRBD1 | TRBV19 | CASMDRAGEKLFF | TGTGCCAGTATGGACAGGGCTGGTGAAAAACTGTTTTTT
TRBJ2-7 | once | . | TRBV7-8 | CASSSQSGMGGGFYEQYF | TGTGCCAGCAGCTCACAATCCGGCATGGGGGGAGGATTTTACGAGCAGTACTTC
TRBJ2-1 | . | . | TRBV9 | CASSSPLGGQSYNEQFF | TGTGCCAGCAGCTCCCCCTTGGGGGGGCAATCCTACAATGAGCAGTTCTTC
TRBJ1-1 | . | . | TRBV10-3 | CAISEREIGAFF | TGTGCCATCAGTGAACGGGAGATCGGAGCTTTCTTT
TRBJ1-1 | . | TRBD1 | TRBV2 | CASSVQGINTEAFF | TGTGCCAGCAGTGTACAGGGGATTAACACTGAAGCTTTCTTT
TRBJ1-1 | few | TRBD1 | TRBV2 | CASKTGANTEAFF | TGTGCCAGCAAGACAGGGGCGAACACTGAAGCTTTCTTT
TRBJ2-3 | few | . | TRBV3-1/TRBV3-2 | CASSPNRLGPSTDTQYF | TGTGCCAGCAGCCCGAATCGGCTGGGGCCTAGCACAGATACGCAGTATTTT
TRBJ2-3 | . | TRBD2 | TRBV10-3 | CALRGGGADTQYF | TGTGCCCTCCGTGGCGGGGGGGCGGATACGCAGTATTTT
TRBJ1-5 | . | . | TRBV19 | CASSISRDQPQHF | TGTGCCAGTAGTATATCTCGGGATCAGCCCCAGCATTTT
TRBJ2-3 | . | TRBD2 | TRBV5-1 | CASSLAGSTDTQYF | TGCGCCAGCAGCTTAGCGGGGAGCACAGATACGCAGTATTTT
TRBJ2-3 | . | TRBD1 | TRBV19 | CASSAGTETDTQYF | TGTGCCAGTAGTGCCGGGACAGAAACAGATACGCAGTATTTT
TRBJ2-1 | . | TRBD2 | TRBV6-6 | CASSPVGLAGLTYNEQFF | TGTGCCAGCAGTCCTGTGGGACTAGCGGGGCTAACTTACAATGAGCAGTTCTTC
TRBJ2-5 | . | . | TRBV2 | CATAWTQYF | TGTGCCACCGCGTGGACCCAGTACTTC
TRBJ1-6 | . | . | TRBV6-5 | CASRKERSNSPLHF | TGTGCCAGCAGGAAGGAACGGAGTAATTCACCCCTCCACTTT
TRBJ2-3 | . | TRBD1 | TRBV15 | CATSRRGPGEDTQYF | TGTGCCACCAGCAGGAGGGGGCCCGGGGAAGATACGCAGTATTTT
TRBJ1-5 | . | . | TRBV5-1 | CASSLEGLENQPQHF | TGCGCCAGCAGCTTGGAAGGTTTGGAGAATCAGCCCCAGCATTTT
TRBJ1-5 | . | . | TRBV9 | CASSGGALLNQPQHF | TGTGCCAGCAGCGGCGGGGCTCTACTCAATCAGCCCCAGCATTTT
TRBJ2-3 | . | . | TRBV6-1 | CASTASTDTQYF | TGTGCCAGCACCGCGTCCACAGATACGCAGTATTTT